This T cell receptor beta chain comes out of a study of OX40 agonist ivuxolimab in advanced cancers. Study-level information: Dose-escalation patients' cancers were hepatocellular carcinoma, melanoma, renal cell or head and neck cancer.

The protocol was immunoSEQ multiplex PCR, while the TCRdb copy is restricted to in-frame clones and leaves out a portion. This table holds roughly 80,000 clones, about 90% found once. Samples of blood were obtained at baseline, on cycle 4 day 1, and on cycle 7 day 1. CDR3 length equals 13 residues. V shed 6 bases, J shed 5 bases, and the junction held 5 bases outside the gene matches. Per the germline V gene, CDR1 is SQVTM and CDR2 is ANQGSEA. The sequences come from CD4+ or CD8+ T cells sorted from blood, collected in a trial of the OX40 agonist ivuxolimab. This sequence originates from an adult with an advanced solid tumor such as melanoma, head and neck, liver or kidney cancer. V usage is TRBV29-1 and J usage is TRBJ2-7; 12 nucleotides line up with TRBD1. The CDR3 sequence: CSVGTGGEDEQYF. As DNA, the CDR3 is TGCAGCGTCGGGACAGGGGGCGAAGACGAGCAGTACTTC.